This T cell receptor (beta chain) stems from a study of blood T cell repertoires in COVID-19. The V end was cut by 6 bases, the J end by 7 bases, with 19 bases between. CDR1 is MNHNY, CDR2 SVGAGI, per germline (reference sequence). The length of the CDR3 is 15 residues. Participants came from some 23 US areas, aged about 18 to 95 years. Two negative PCRs, clearance, or symptom resolution characterized the recovered Cohort 3 donors. Original processing methods: Estimation of nucleated cell counts relied on the amplification of reference gene primers. Generated by immunoSEQ multiplex PCR, the TCRdb table keeps only in-frame clones and is missing some. V and J calls and clone size are given by that table; D and trimming were obtained from the DNA. The data contain roughly 200,000 clones, 81% of them seen just once; the ten biggest clones take up about 9%.

The genes are TRBV6-6 and TRBJ1-5; D gene unclear. Sequenced material: PBMCs or T cells enriched from blood (not recorded which). This clonotype originated in a man aged 35-49 years who had recovered from COVID-19. Here the CDR3 reads CASRPGGPTRQPQHF. CDR3 coding DNA: TGTGCCAGCAGACCCGGCGGGCCGACAAGGCAGCCCCAGCATTTT.